Listed below are T cell receptor beta chains from one sample, sequenced in a study of OX40 agonist ivuxolimab in advanced cancers. Sequencing used immunoSEQ multiplex PCR; TCRdb keeps in-frame clones, though not all of them. The sample holds 66,000 or so clones, around 92% seen once. The input for sequencing was CD4+ or CD8+ T cells sorted from blood, taken in a trial of the OX40 agonist ivuxolimab. Receptor source: an adult with an advanced solid tumor such as melanoma, head and neck, liver or kidney cancer. Both conserved end residues are part of each CDR3. The order of the fields is D gene, clone size, V gene, J gene, CDR3 protein, CDR3 DNA. A D gene is named only where the DNA matches it firmly. Only part of the rows carry a size: once, few, many, or a class if the clone is expanded.

TRBD2,NA,TRBV19,TRBJ2-1,CASSHRGEGLVEQFF,TGTGCCAGTAGCCATAGAGGGGAGGGACTTGTTGAGCAGTTCTTC
NA,NA,TRBV29-1,TRBJ2-3,CSVEGQGTAPTDTQYF,TGCAGCGTTGAGGGTCAGGGGACCGCACCCACAGATACGCAGTATTTT
NA,NA,TRBV19,TRBJ2-1,CASSMKSSYNEQFF,TGTGCCAGTAGTATGAAGAGCTCCTACAATGAGCAGTTCTTC
TRBD1,NA,TRBV19,TRBJ1-5,CASSIFGGTGSQPQHF,TGTGCCAGTAGTATCTTTGGAGGGACAGGGTCTCAGCCCCAGCATTTT
TRBD2,NA,TRBV7-6,TRBJ2-3,CASSRLADFPSLPDTQYF,TGTGCCAGCAGCCGCCTAGCGGACTTTCCCTCCCTGCCAGATACGCAGTATTTT
NA,NA,TRBV28,TRBJ2-7,CASTALGAEQYF,TGTGCCAGCACCGCCCTAGGGGCCGAGCAGTACTTC
TRBD1,NA,TRBV4-1,TRBJ2-1,CASSQPGGTGRMTFF,TGCGCCAGCAGCCAACCAGGGGGGACAGGGAGAATGACGTTCTTC
TRBD1,NA,TRBV9,TRBJ1-1,CASSAGGPDEAFF,TGTGCCAGCAGCGCAGGGGGACCTGATGAAGCTTTCTTT
NA,NA,TRBV7-9,TRBJ2-7,CASGLVVGEQYF,TGTGCCAGCGGGTTAGTGGTTGGCGAGCAGTACTTC
NA,once,TRBV6-6,TRBJ1-1,CASSYDWSRGEAFF,TGTGCCAGCAGTTACGACTGGTCGAGGGGTGAAGCTTTCTTT
NA,NA,TRBV6-5,TRBJ2-1,CASSYGLYNEQFF,TGTGCCAGCAGTTACGGGCTGTACAATGAGCAGTTCTTC
TRBD1,NA,TRBV6-5,TRBJ1-5,CASSPDRAYQPQHF,TGTGCCAGCAGTCCGGACAGGGCTTATCAGCCCCAGCATTTT
TRBD2,NA,TRBV4-3,TRBJ2-3,CASSQERTSGSSDTQYF,TGCGCCAGCAGCCAAGAAAGGACTAGCGGGAGTTCAGATACGCAGTATTTT
NA,NA,TRBV27,TRBJ1-2,CASSLSPGLPAVYGYTF,TGTGCCAGCAGTTTATCCCCTGGACTCCCAGCGGTCTATGGCTACACCTTC
TRBD1,once,TRBV7-6,TRBJ2-2,CASSLPGQGSGELFF,TGTGCCAGCAGCTTACCGGGACAGGGGTCCGGGGAGCTGTTTTTT
NA,NA,TRBV15,TRBJ1-5,CATSRGVGGLSQPQHF,TGTGCCACCAGCAGAGGGGTCGGGGGACTCAGTCAGCCCCAGCATTTT
TRBD1,NA,TRBV4-1,TRBJ1-2,CASSQTGQANYGYTF,TGCGCCAGCAGCCAGACAGGGCAAGCTAACTATGGCTACACCTTC
TRBD2,NA,TRBV11-3,TRBJ2-2,CASSLLAGGPVGELFF,TGTGCCAGCAGCTTACTAGCGGGAGGGCCGGTCGGGGAGCTGTTTTTT
TRBD1,NA,TRBV10-3,TRBJ2-2,CAISHNYVQGMTGELFF,TGTGCCATCAGCCATAACTATGTACAGGGGATGACCGGGGAGCTGTTTTTT
NA,NA,TRBV25-1,TRBJ1-4,CASTPGSGEKLFF,TGTGCCAGCACTCCAGGGAGCGGTGAAAAACTGTTTTTT
TRBD1,NA,TRBV6-5,TRBJ1-1,CASLAGQGNTEAFF,TGTGCCAGCCTGGCGGGACAGGGGAACACTGAAGCTTTCTTT
TRBD2,NA,TRBV9,TRBJ2-3,CASAERLAGAPDTQYF,TGTGCCAGCGCCGAACGCCTAGCGGGAGCCCCAGATACGCAGTATTTT
TRBD1,few,TRBV7-9,TRBJ1-5,CASSPGQGNQPQHF,TGTGCCAGCAGCCCCGGACAGGGGAACCAGCCCCAGCATTTT
TRBD2,NA,TRBV28,TRBJ2-1,CASSFGLAAPSNEQFF,TGTGCCAGCAGTTTCGGACTAGCGGCACCCTCCAATGAGCAGTTCTTC
NA,NA,TRBV12-5,TRBJ2-5,CASGLFDAVEVQETQYF,TGTGCTAGTGGTTTGTTCGACGCCGTGGAGGTTCAAGAGACCCAGTACTTC
TRBD2,NA,TRBV7-6,TRBJ2-1,CASSLWGGSDNEQFF,TGTGCCAGCAGCTTATGGGGGGGGTCTGACAATGAGCAGTTCTTC